The 30 T cell receptor beta chains below all came from one sample that was sequenced in a study of T cell clonotyping in hematopoietic cell transplantation. The time point denotes: recipient sample about 28 days before transplant, after cytoreduction. Method: immunoSEQ multiplex PCR; TCRdb's copy keeps in-frame clones and lacks some. Altogether approximately 46,000 clones are present, approximately 84% being singletons, with the ten largest covering less than 6.5%. The sample in question was peripheral blood mononuclear cells, obtained before stem cell transplant. These TCRs come from a man in his 60s with biphenotypic leukemia. Some clones in this sample may be carry-over from other donors' samples.

This clone has a single count. This chain joins TRBV5-1 and TRBJ1-2, with TRBD1 matching 12 bases. The germline V gene has CDR1 SGHRS and CDR2 YFSETQ. The CDR3 runs 17 residues. V lost 4 bases, J lost 2 bases, and 9 bases stayed unmatched. The CDR3 loop is CASSPLGTGGLNYGYTF. The CDR3 nucleotides read TGCGCCAGCAGCCCACTCGGGACAGGGGGCTTGAACTATGGCTACACCTTC.

This rearrangement joins TRBV27 to TRBJ1-2; 7 nucleotides match TRBD1. Looked up from germline, CDR1 is MNHEY and CDR2 is SMNVEV (reference sequence). Trimming took 6 bases from V and 0 from J; bases not matched to a gene: 4. CDR3 size: 14 residues. The CDR3 here is CASSDREANYGYTF. DNA of the CDR3: TGTGCCAGCAGCGACAGGGAAGCTAACTATGGCTACACCTTC.

The chain combines TRBV5-6 with TRBJ2-4, with 7 positions matching TRBD2. This CDR3 is 16 amino acids long. Looked up from germline, CDR1 is SGHDT and CDR2 is YYEEEE. V lost 0 bases to trimming and J lost 0 bases; unmatched junction nucleotides: 3. CDR3 DNA sequence: TGTGCCAGCAGCTTGGTTGGGGAGGGAGCCAAAAACATTCAGTACTTC. Translation gives CASSLVGEGAKNIQYF.

This chain connects TRBV5-1 to TRBJ1-2; 9 bases fit TRBD1. The germline gives CDR1 SGHRS, CDR2 YFSETQ. The J segment lost 6 bases and the V segment lost 5 bases, leaving 11 bases of the junction unmatched. CDR3 length: 15 residues. This CDR3 is CASSGQGSTIHGYTF. CDR3 nucleotide sequence: TGCGCCAGCAGTGGACAGGGGTCAACGATACATGGCTACACCTTC.

This clone rates as medium-sized. This specimen includes other DNA sequences encoding the same CDR3. The CDR3 spells CAWSLSTDTQYF. The CDR3 DNA reads TGTGCCTGGAGTCTTTCCACAGATACGCAGTATTTT. This sequence joins TRBV30 and TRBJ2-3; no clear D gene. This CDR3 is 12 amino acids long. V lost 2 bases to trimming and J lost 2 bases, with 5 bases between them. Per the germline V gene, CDR1 is GTSNPN and CDR2 is SVGIG (reference sequence). The variable domain in full, completed from reference TRBV30 and TRBJ2-3, reads SQTIHQWPATLVQPVGSPLSLECTVEGTSNPNLYWYRQAAGRGLQLLFYSVGIGQISSEVPQNLSASRPQDRQFILSSKKLLLSDSGFYLCAWSLSTDTQYFGPGTRLTVL.

This sequence joins TRBV9 and TRBJ2-5, with D maybe TRBD2 (7 bases). The CDR3 loop spans 15 amino acids. Trimming cost V 0 bases and J 5 bases, with 14 bases left between them. In germline, CDR1 is SGDLS, CDR2 YYNGEE. CDR3: CASSVGSGGRETQYF. CDR3 DNA sequence: TGTGCCAGCAGCGTAGGCTCCGGGGGGCGGGAGACCCAGTACTTC. Combining the CDR3 with reference TRBV9 and TRBJ2-5 gives the whole variable domain DSGVTQTPKHLITATGQRVTLRCSPRSGDLSVYWYQQSLDQGLQFLIQYYNGEERAKGNILERFSAQQFPDLHSELNLSSLELGDSALYFCASSVGSGGRETQYFGPGTRLLVL.

V gene TRBV5-4 combines with J gene TRBJ2-3; D ambiguous. Trimming pared 2 bases from V and 4 bases from J, leaving 8 bases between. Germline V gene sequence: CDR1 SGHNT, CDR2 YYREEE (reference sequence). The CDR3 spans 13 residues. Here the CDR3 reads CASSLGQPDTQYF. The DNA of the CDR3 is TGTGCCAGCAGCTTAGGGCAGCCAGATACGCAGTATTTT.

The chain links TRBV28 to TRBJ1-2; weak D call: TRBD1 (5 bases). Germline CDR1 MDHEN, CDR2 SYDVKM. Trimming shortened V by 3 bases and J by 7 bases, and 9 bases separated the two germline ends. CDR3 length: 12 amino acids. The CDR3 loop is CASSFVGGGYTF. CDR3 bases: TGTGCCAGCAGTTTCGTGGGGGGTGGCTACACCTTC.

The chain joins TRBV6-1 to TRBJ2-5, with unresolved D. The CDR3 runs 15 residues. Germline CDR1 MNHNS, CDR2 SASEGT. V was cut by 4 bases and J by 1 base, with 13 bases left in between. The DNA of the CDR3 is TGTGCCAGCAGTGTCTTTGCTACCAGCCAAGAGACCCAGTACTTC. This gives the protein CASSVFATSQETQYF.

V is TRBV19 and J is TRBJ2-7, with a tentative D call TRBD2 (5 bases). The CDR3 contains 14 residues. The V gene's germline CDR1 is LNHDA and CDR2 SQIVND (reference sequence). Trimming pared 3 bases from V and 6 bases from J, leaving 15 bases between. In DNA form, the CDR3 reads TGTGCCAGTAGTATTGGACTGGAGCTTACCGAGCAGTACTTC. Encoded protein: CASSIGLELTEQYF. The variable domain in full, with the rest retrieved from reference TRBV19 and TRBJ2-7, is DGGITQSPKYLFRKEGQNVTLSCEQNLNHDAMYWYRQDPGQGLRLIYYSQIVNDFQKGDIAEGYSVSREKKESFPLTVTSAQKNPTAFYLCASSIGLELTEQYFGPGTRLTVT.

The genes are TRBV7-8 and TRBJ2-1; D perhaps matches TRBD2 (6 bases). CDR1 and CDR2 (germline): SGHVS, FQNEAQ. The V gene lost 5 bases and the J gene lost 5 bases, with 13 bases spanning the gap. The CDR3 sequence is 14 residues long. Written as DNA, the CDR3 is TGTGCCAGCAGCCGGGACTCGAACAACAATGAGCAGTTCTTC. Encoded protein: CASSRDSNNNEQFF.

The chain couples TRBV6-5 to TRBJ2-1; 9 nucleotides align to TRBD1. The CDR3 extends over 15 amino acids. Germline V gives CDR1 MNHEY, CDR2 SVGAGI. Unmatched junction bases numbered 7, after V lost 6 bases and J lost 4 bases. The DNA for the CDR3 is TGTGCCAGCAGACAGGGGGCGGGTACTTACAATGAGCAGTTCTTC. It translates to CASRQGAGTYNEQFF.

The CDR3 region is CASSLDYRIYGYTF. CDR3 in DNA: TGCGCCAGCAGCTTGGATTACAGAATCTATGGCTACACCTTC. The chain employs TRBV5-1 and TRBJ1-2; unclear D gene. Trimming took 0 bases from V and 4 from J, leaving 10 bases between them. This CDR3 region has 14 residues. Germline V CDR1 and CDR2: SGHRS, YFSETQ.

The J gene is TRBJ1-1, the V gene TRBV20-1, with D hard to call. This CDR3 is built from 10 residues. Looked up from germline, CDR1 is DFQATT and CDR2 is SNEGSKA (reference sequence). V lost 1 base to trimming and J lost 6 bases, with 3 bases between them. The CDR3 bases are TGCAGTGCTAGAGGGGCTGAAGCTTTCTTT. Its protein is CSARGAEAFF.

The chain carries TRBV11-2 and TRBJ2-5; D might be TRBD2 (5 bases). Trimming took 0 bases from V and 6 from J, leaving 11 bases between them. The CDR3 sequence is 14 residues long. Germline V lookup: CDR1 SGHAT, CDR2 FQNNGV. The CDR3 is CASSLDFAGQTQYF. The DNA for the CDR3 is TGTGCCAGCAGCTTAGATTTCGCGGGCCAGACCCAGTACTTC.

This clone has only a few counts. V usage is TRBV30 and J usage is TRBJ1-2, with 9 bases fitting TRBD1. The V and J ends lost 2 bases and 8 bases, in that order; junction bases with no gene match: 18. Germline V lookup: CDR1 GTSNPN, CDR2 SVGIG (reference sequence). The CDR3 totals 17 residues. CDR3 sequence (DNA): TGTGCCTGGAGTAAACCGGGAGAACAGGGGGCGTCTTGGGGCTACACCTTC. Protein product: CAWSKPGEQGASWGYTF.

The V call is TRBV11-2, the J call TRBJ1-1, with no clear D. This CDR3 region has 13 residues. Germline V lookup: CDR1 SGHAT, CDR2 FQNNGV. The V gene lost 5 bases and the J gene lost 3 bases, with 10 bases spanning the gap. In nucleotides, the CDR3 is TGTGCCAGCAGCCCAGGAGTTGACACTGAAGCTTTCTTT. It encodes CASSPGVDTEAFF.

This clone was detected only a few times. The V gene is TRBV21-1, the J gene TRBJ2-7; the D call of TRBD2 is as the table states it, not checked on the DNA. TRBV21-1 is classified as a pseudogene. There are 14 residues in the CDR3. The CDR3 here is CASTKGDGGYEQYF. The CDR3 nucleotides are TGTGCCAGCACCAAGGGAGACGGGGGGTACGAGCAGTACTTC.

V gene TRBV5-1 combines with J gene TRBJ2-3, with TRBD1 matching 7 bases. Germline loops: CDR1 SGHRS, CDR2 YFSETQ. The CDR3 consists of 15 residues. Trimming cost V 4 bases and J 0 bases; bases outside gene matches: 5. CDR3 amino acids: CASSTRQGSTDTQYF. The CDR3 DNA reads as TGCGCCAGCAGCACCAGACAGGGTAGCACAGATACGCAGTATTTT.

Written as DNA, the CDR3 is TGTGCCAGCAGCTTAGATCGACTAGCGGGTAACGAGCAGTACTTC. Its protein product is CASSLDRLAGNEQYF. V usage is TRBV11-2 and J usage is TRBJ2-7, with 10 nucleotides matching TRBD2. Germline V gives CDR1 SGHAT, CDR2 FQNNGV. The CDR3 consists of 15 residues. V trimming: 0 bases; J trimming: 5 bases; junction bases outside the gene matches: 4. Full variable domain (missing parts from reference TRBV11-2 and TRBJ2-7): EAGVAQSPRYKIIEKRQSVAFWCNPISGHATLYWYQQILGQGPKLLIQFQNNGVVDDSQLPKDRFSAERLKGVDSTLKIQPAKLEDSAVYLCASSLDRLAGNEQYFGPGTRLTVT.

The V gene is TRBV28, the J gene TRBJ2-7, with D perhaps being TRBD1 or TRBD2 (6 bases each). V was pared by 6 bases and J by 0 bases, with 15 bases between. The CDR3 is 15 residues long. Germline CDR1 MDHEN, CDR2 SYDVKM. The CDR3 protein is CASRRGRSDSYEQYF. CDR3 sequence (DNA): TGTGCCAGCAGGAGGGGGAGGTCGGACTCCTACGAGCAGTACTTC.

The V call is TRBV30, the J call TRBJ1-5, with 7 bases fitting TRBD1. Germline V CDR1 and CDR2: GTSNPN, SVGIG (reference sequence). Trimming at V came to 2 bases and at J to 9 bases, leaving 10 bases not matched to a gene. CDR3 length: 14 amino acids. CDR3 loop: CAWSRGTEGSPQHF. In DNA, the CDR3 is TGTGCCTGGAGTAGGGGGACAGAGGGATCGCCCCAGCATTTT.

The chain combines TRBV30 with TRBJ1-5, with TRBD1 identical over 7 bases. The germline gives CDR1 GTSNPN, CDR2 SVGIG (reference sequence). CDR3 length: 14 amino acids. The V and J ends lost 2 bases and 5 bases, in that order; junction bases with no gene match: 6. In DNA form, the CDR3 reads TGTGCCTGGAGTAAGGACAGGAATGATCAGCCCCAGCATTTT. Protein sequence: CAWSKDRNDQPQHF. The full variable domain, rest sourced from reference TRBV30 and TRBJ1-5, is SQTIHQWPATLVQPVGSPLSLECTVEGTSNPNLYWYRQAAGRGLQLLFYSVGIGQISSEVPQNLSASRPQDRQFILSSKKLLLSDSGFYLCAWSKDRNDQPQHFGDGTRLSIL.

The chain has TRBV5-1 and TRBJ2-7; tentative D call: TRBD1 (6 bases). V was cut by 5 bases and J by 3 bases, with 27 bases left in between. Germline loops: CDR1 SGHRS, CDR2 YFSETQ. The CDR3 spans 18 residues. The CDR3: CASSPRTDSRVGGYEQYF. The CDR3 nucleotides are TGCGCCAGCAGTCCGCGTACCGACAGCCGGGTAGGGGGCTACGAGCAGTACTTC. The whole variable domain, remainder taken from reference TRBV5-1 and TRBJ2-7, is KAGVTQTPRYLIKTRGQQVTLSCSPISGHRSVSWYQQTPGQGLQFLFEYFSETQRNKGNFPGRFSGRQFSNSRSEMNVSTLELGDSALYLCASSPRTDSRVGGYEQYFGPGTRLTVT.

V is TRBV6-1 and J is TRBJ1-5, with a weak D call TRBD1 (5 bases). The CDR3 covers 13 residues. Germline V gives CDR1 MNHNS, CDR2 SASEGT. V lost 8 bases, J lost 5 bases, and 13 bases lay in between. The CDR3 loop reads CASSHQGDQPQHF. DNA for the CDR3: TGTGCCAGCTCCCACCAGGGAGATCAGCCCCAGCATTTT.

V gene TRBV11-2 combines with J gene TRBJ2-7; D might be TRBD2 (5 bases). Germline values: CDR1 SGHAT, CDR2 FQNNGV. Between the trimmed V and J ends, which lost 1 base and 3 bases, there was a span of 13 bases. The CDR3 extends over 15 amino acids. CDR3 sequence: CASSLGPGWFYEQYF. CDR3 in DNA: TGTGCCAGCAGCTTAGGGCCGGGATGGTTCTACGAGCAGTACTTC.

V gene TRBV28 combines with J gene TRBJ2-7; 9 nucleotides align to TRBD1. The CDR3 runs to 13 residues. Germline lookup yields CDR1 MDHEN and CDR2 SYDVKM. The V gene end was trimmed by 10 bases and the J gene end by 3 bases; junction bases not matched to a gene: 7. The CDR3 is CATWTGALYEQYF. As DNA, the CDR3 is TGTGCCACCTGGACAGGGGCACTCTACGAGCAGTACTTC.

The chain joins TRBV28 to TRBJ2-3, with 10 nucleotides matching TRBD2. The CDR3 has 15 amino acids. V lost 5 bases and J lost 5; bases outside the gene matches: 7. Germline V CDR1 and CDR2: MDHEN, SYDVKM. Written as DNA, the CDR3 is TGTGCCAGCAGTCCCCTAGCGGGAGCTCAAGATACGCAGTATTTT. Residues: CASSPLAGAQDTQYF.

This clone has just a few counts. The V and J genes are TRBV5-1 and TRBJ2-1, with TRBD2 matching 10 bases. V was clipped by 7 bases and J by 9 bases; unmatched bases: 13. The germline CDR1 and CDR2 sequences are SGHRS and YFSETQ. The CDR3 consists of 15 residues. Here the CDR3 DNA reads TGCGCCAGCGCTCAGGACAGCGGGAGGGCTGGTGAGCAGTTCTTC. This translates into CASAQDSGRAGEQFF.

The chain couples TRBV30 to TRBJ1-2; perhaps TRBD1 as D (6 bases). The CDR3 contains 13 residues. CDR1 is GTSNPN and CDR2 is SVGIG in the germline V gene (reference sequence). V was shortened by 1 base and J by 6 bases, with 12 bases between the two germline ends. The DNA of the CDR3 is TGTGCCTGGAGTGGGGACATTAGAGATGGCTACACCTTC. This codes for CAWSGDIRDGYTF.